What follows are 25 T cell receptor beta chains derived from one specimen sequenced in a study of a mutant IDH1 vaccine in newly diagnosed glioma. Clones were read by immunoSEQ multiplex PCR, and TCRdb kept only the in-frame ones, dropping some. Of more than 30,000 clones in the sample, 85% to 90% are singletons; the top ten hold 20% to 25%. As for time point: week 11, during vaccination. Doses consisted of 300 ug of mutant IDH1 20-mer peptide each, paired with topical imiquimod. Their antigens are not known. Sample: PBMCs, taken from a glioma patient whose treatment included an IDH1 peptide vaccine. The receptors come from a man aged 18 to 35 with glioma.

V is TRBV19 and J is TRBJ1-5; the D is unclear. CDR3 length equals 15 residues. From germline, CDR1 is LNHDA and CDR2 SQIVND (reference sequence). The V end was cut by 3 bases, the J end by 1 base, with 10 bases between. The CDR3 region is CASSMGVSSNQPQHF. The CDR3 DNA reads TGTGCCAGTAGTATGGGAGTCTCCAGCAATCAGCCCCAGCATTTT.

The V call is TRBV6-1, the J call TRBJ2-7; no definite D call. The CDR3 runs 12 residues. V gave up 4 bases and J gave up 2 bases, with 6 bases separating them. Germline lookup yields CDR1 MNHNS and CDR2 SASEGT. CDR3 sequence: CASSGSAYEQYF. The CDR3 nucleotides are TGTGCCAGCAGTGGGAGTGCCTACGAGCAGTACTTC.

This clone showed up just a few times. The chain employs TRBV2 and TRBJ2-2; 10 bases are shared with TRBD2. The CDR3 sequence is 15 residues long. Losses at the gene ends were 7 bases for V and 7 bases for J; bases not matched to a gene: 9. From germline, CDR1 is SNHLY and CDR2 FYNNEI. The CDR3 DNA follows: TGTGCCAGCACCAAATCGGGACTAGCGCGCGGGGAGCTGTTTTTT. Its translation is CASTKSGLARGELFF. Drawing the rest from reference TRBV2 and TRBJ2-2, the complete variable domain is EPEVTQTPSHQVTQMGQEVILRCVPISNHLYFYWYRQILGQKVEFLVSFYNNEISEKSEIFDDQFSVERPDGSNFTLKIRSTKLEDSAMYFCASTKSGLARGELFFGEGSRLTVL.

The sample holds a few counts of this clone. This chain joins TRBV4-1 and TRBJ1-4, with D tentatively TRBD1 (5 bases). This CDR3 region has 16 residues. Germline values: CDR1 MGHRA, CDR2 YSYEKL. The V and J ends lost 4 bases and 1 base respectively, with 13 bases between them. CDR3 in amino acids: CASSPRWGRTNEKLFF. CDR3 nucleotide sequence: TGCGCCAGCAGCCCCCGATGGGGCAGAACTAATGAAAAACTGTTTTTT.

This clone appeared once. CDR3 amino acids: CASSLAVRSNEKLFF. CDR3 DNA sequence: TGTGCCAGCAGCTTAGCGGTCAGGTCGAATGAAAAACTGTTTTTT. The chain couples TRBV7-2 to TRBJ1-4; no firm D call. Trimming stripped 0 bases from V and 5 bases from J, with 10 bases between. The CDR3 has 15 amino acids. The germline V gene encodes CDR1 SGHTA and CDR2 FQGNSA.

The rearrangement joins TRBV28 to TRBJ1-1; D unclear. Germline-derived CDR1 and CDR2 are MDHEN and SYDVKM. V lost 3 bases and J 6 bases, leaving 5 bases between the germline ends. The CDR3 consists of 11 residues. CDR3 nucleotides: TGTGCCAGCAGTTTTTCCGCTGAAGCTTTCTTT. It translates to CASSFSAEAFF.

The genes are TRBV29-1 and TRBJ1-4; 7 bases align to TRBD1. In germline, CDR1 is SQVTM, CDR2 ANQGSEA. The V gene end was trimmed by 7 bases and the J gene end by 10 bases; junction bases not matched to a gene: 6. The CDR3 totals 11 residues. The CDR3: CSAGTAGKLFF. The DNA of the CDR3 is TGCAGCGCCGGGACAGCCGGAAAACTGTTTTTT.

The rearrangement uses TRBV5-6 and TRBJ2-3; 7 positions match TRBD2. The germline gives CDR1 SGHDT, CDR2 YYEEEE. V gave up 0 bases and J gave up 1 base; unmatched junction bases: 2. CDR3 length equals 15 residues. The CDR3 loop reads CASSLGGRGTDTQYF. CDR3 nucleotides: TGTGCCAGCAGCTTGGGCGGGAGAGGCACAGATACGCAGTATTTT.

The chain is built from TRBV14 and TRBJ2-7, with 7 bases lining up with TRBD1. V lost 5 bases to trimming and J lost 6 bases; unmatched junction nucleotides: 7. The germline V gene encodes CDR1 SGHDN and CDR2 FVKESK. The CDR3 loop spans 13 amino acids. The chain's CDR3 is CASSSYRGGEQYF. The CDR3, as DNA: TGTGCCAGCAGCTCCTACAGGGGTGGCGAGCAGTACTTC.

The genes are TRBV7-9 and TRBJ1-4; 9 nucleotides agree with TRBD1. Germline loops: CDR1 SEHNR, CDR2 FQNEAQ (reference sequence). V lost 3 bases and J lost 6; bases outside the gene matches: 2. CDR3 length equals 14 residues. This CDR3 reads CASSLTGGDEKLFF. CDR3 bases: TGTGCCAGCAGCTTGACAGGGGGGGATGAAAAACTGTTTTTT.

V is TRBV18 and J is TRBJ2-3; TRBD2 agrees at 13 bases. The germline CDR1 and CDR2 sequences are KGHSH and LQKENI. With V trimmed by 5 bases and J by 4 bases, 6 bases remained unmatched. The CDR3 spans 16 residues. For the CDR3, the DNA is TGTGCCAGCTCATCCCGGACTAGCGGGAGCGCAGATACGCAGTATTTT. Encoded protein: CASSSRTSGSADTQYF.

The chain combines TRBV28 with TRBJ1-1, with a tentative D call TRBD1 (5 bases). Deletions cut 7 bases from V and 4 bases from J, with 10 bases between. Germline values: CDR1 MDHEN, CDR2 SYDVKM. The CDR3 runs to 12 residues. CDR3 DNA: TGTGCCAGCACCGCGGGGGGCACTGAAGCTTTCTTT. This codes for CASTAGGTEAFF.

This chain connects TRBV6-1 to TRBJ1-4; a possible D gene is TRBD1 (6 bases). This CDR3 has 19 residues. V was trimmed by 2 bases and J by 3 bases, leaving 22 bases between them. Germline CDR1 is MNHNS and CDR2 is SASEGT. CDR3 protein: CASSEIVRGSPISNEKLFF. The CDR3 DNA follows: TGTGCCAGCAGTGAAATCGTCAGGGGCTCACCCATTTCTAATGAAAAACTGTTTTTT.

This chain connects TRBV18 to TRBJ2-3; 7 nucleotides align to TRBD2. After removal of 2 bases from V and 6 bases from J, the junction contained 2 bases not matched to a gene. The CDR3 runs 13 residues. Germline V gene data show CDR1 as KGHSH and CDR2 as LQKENI. As DNA, the CDR3 is TGTGCCAGCTCACCAGGGGAGGGCGATACGCAGTATTTT. It is translated as CASSPGEGDTQYF.

V gene TRBV6-5 combines with J gene TRBJ1-1; tentative D call: TRBD1 (5 bases). Germline values: CDR1 MNHEY, CDR2 SVGAGI. The CDR3 loop spans 15 amino acids. The V and J ends lost 0 bases and 5 bases respectively, with 13 bases between them. As DNA, the CDR3 is TGTGCCAGCAGTTACTCCGTTAGGGGCGGAACTGAAGCTTTCTTT. Translated, it gives CASSYSVRGGTEAFF.

The CDR3 DNA follows: TGTGCCAGCAGCCAAGAAGTCAGGATAAGCTACACCTTC. Protein: CASSQEVRISYTF. J is TRBJ1-2 and V is TRBV4-2; no clear D gene. The CDR3 is 13 residues long. With 0 bases removed from V and 9 bases from J, the gap between germline ends came to 11 bases. Germline V gene lookup returns CDR1 LGHNA and CDR2 YNFKEQ.

This chain uses TRBV6-5 with TRBJ1-1; D gene uncertain. CDR1 is MNHEY and CDR2 is SVGAGI in the germline V gene. The V gene lost 0 bases and the J gene lost 1 base, with 6 bases spanning the gap. The CDR3 sequence is 14 residues long. DNA of the CDR3: TGTGCCAGCAGTTACTCGAGAGGGAACACTGAAGCTTTCTTT. This sequence encodes CASSYSRGNTEAFF.

The chain is built from TRBV9 and TRBJ1-3; D unclear. The ends were cut back, 4 bases at V and 9 bases at J, with 17 bases in the middle. Germline V gene data show CDR1 as SGDLS and CDR2 as YYNGEE. The CDR3 spans 14 residues. The CDR3 is CASSPRVGKSTIYF. CDR3 nucleotide sequence: TGTGCCAGCAGCCCACGGGTTGGGAAGAGCACCATATATTTT.

The chain has TRBV7-2 and TRBJ1-1, with 7 bases aligning to TRBD1. The V segment lost 1 base and the J segment 0 bases; nucleotides outside the gene matches: 5. Germline assignment: CDR1 SGHTA and CDR2 FQGNSA. The CDR3 consists of 16 residues. CDR3 loop: CASSLVSGGMNTEAFF. The CDR3 nucleotides are TGTGCCAGCAGCTTAGTGTCAGGGGGAATGAACACTGAAGCTTTCTTT.

V usage is TRBV4-3 and J usage is TRBJ2-7, with 7 bases fitting TRBD2. CDR1 is LGHNA and CDR2 is YSLEER in the germline V gene. The CDR3 covers 15 residues. Trimming cost V 0 bases and J 5 bases; bases outside gene matches: 7. CDR3 sequence reads: CASSQENWEGDEQYF. The CDR3 DNA reads TGCGCCAGCAGCCAAGAGAATTGGGAGGGCGACGAGCAGTACTTC.

The rearrangement joins TRBV29-1 to TRBJ2-3; a possible D gene is TRBD1 (6 bases). V was trimmed by 5 bases and J by 0 bases, leaving 12 bases between them. Germline V CDR1 and CDR2: SQVTM, ANQGSEA. There are 14 residues in the CDR3. CDR3 DNA sequence: TGCAGCGTTTCAGGGGCGTCGAGCACAGATACGCAGTATTTT. Its protein is CSVSGASSTDTQYF.

This chain uses TRBV28 with TRBJ2-7; D ambiguous. Germline CDR1 MDHEN, CDR2 SYDVKM. With 2 bases removed from V and 0 bases from J, the gap between germline ends came to 11 bases. The CDR3 loop spans 15 amino acids. CDR3 DNA: TGTGCCAGCAGTTTACCGGCGTCAGCCTCCTACGAGCAGTACTTC. Translating it yields CASSLPASASYEQYF.

The gene calls are TRBV4-2 and TRBJ2-7; D gene unclear. The ends were cut back, 0 bases at V and 2 bases at J, with 2 bases in the middle. The length of the CDR3 is 12 residues. CDR1 LGHNA and CDR2 YNFKEQ come from the germline V gene. CDR3 region: CASSQDTYEQYF. Here the CDR3 DNA reads TGTGCCAGCAGCCAAGATACCTACGAGCAGTACTTC.

V and J are TRBV4-2 and TRBJ2-2, with TRBD2 matching 12 bases. J was trimmed by 4 bases and V by 0 bases; bases with no gene match: 3. Germline assignment: CDR1 LGHNA and CDR2 YNFKEQ. The CDR3 runs 17 residues. CDR3 loop: CASSQELAGGLTGELFF. CDR3 bases: TGTGCCAGCAGCCAAGAGCTAGCGGGAGGGCTCACCGGGGAGCTGTTTTTT.

This chain connects TRBV7-9 to TRBJ2-7, with 11 nucleotides matching TRBD2. The CDR3 is 14 residues long. With V trimmed by 3 bases and J by 3 bases, 1 base remained unmatched. Germline assignment: CDR1 SEHNR and CDR2 FQNEAQ (reference sequence). The CDR3 reads CASSFSGRGYEQYF. The CDR3 coding sequence is TGTGCCAGCAGCTTTAGCGGGAGGGGCTACGAGCAGTACTTC.